Below are 24 T cell receptor beta chains sequenced from a single sample in a study of glioma-infiltrating T cells after dendritic cell vaccination. Libraries were prepared by immunoSEQ multiplex PCR; TCRdb keeps only in-frame clonotypes and omits some of them. The sample gives approximately 50,000 clones, about 83% of which show up once; about 8.3% is in the top ten. Time point meaning: after dendritic cell vaccination, including at tumor progression/relapse. The sample was blood, taken after dendritic cell vaccination. The receptors derive from a human donor with glioblastoma.

About this clone: Different DNA sequences within this sample yield the same CDR3. The chain recombines TRBV7-2 with TRBJ1-6; a possible D gene is TRBD1 (5 bases). CDR1 SGHTA and CDR2 FQGNSA come from the germline V gene. CDR3 length equals 14 residues. The V end was cut by 0 bases, the J end by 13 bases, with 13 bases between. CDR3 bases: TGTGCCAGCAGCTTAGCGGGGGGGAGCTCCCCCCTCCACTTT. Translation: CASSLAGGSSPLHF.

The chain has TRBV30 and TRBJ2-7; D ambiguous. The CDR3 extends over 13 amino acids. V lost 4 bases, J lost 4 bases, and 14 bases lay in between. Germline CDR1 GTSNPN, CDR2 SVGIG (reference sequence). The CDR3 loop is CAWTRRGKYEQYF. The CDR3, as DNA: TGTGCCTGGACTCGCCGCGGCAAATACGAGCAGTACTTC.

The chain has TRBV9 and TRBJ2-1; TRBD2 aligns across 9 bases. Germline V CDR1 and CDR2: SGDLS, YYNGEE. The CDR3 totals 15 residues. With 0 bases clipped from V and 3 bases from J, the junction kept 1 base outside the gene matches. The CDR3 reads CASSVGAGGYNEQFF. CDR3 DNA: TGTGCCAGCAGCGTAGGAGCGGGAGGCTACAATGAGCAGTTCTTC. The whole variable domain, remainder taken from reference TRBV9 and TRBJ2-1, is DSGVTQTPKHLITATGQRVTLRCSPRSGDLSVYWYQQSLDQGLQFLIQYYNGEERAKGNILERFSAQQFPDLHSELNLSSLELGDSALYFCASSVGAGGYNEQFFGPGTRLTVL.

This clone was seen a handful of times. The chain has TRBV19 and TRBJ1-1; possibly TRBD1 for D (6 bases). The ends were cut back, 3 bases at V and 3 bases at J, with 17 bases in the middle. The germline CDR1 and CDR2 sequences are LNHDA and SQIVND (reference sequence). The CDR3 length is 16 residues. CDR3 protein: CASSMSGGRGDTEAFF. CDR3 nucleotide sequence: TGTGCCAGTAGTATGTCCGGGGGGCGAGGGGACACTGAAGCTTTCTTT.

This chain joins TRBV6-5 and TRBJ2-7; the D gene is possibly TRBD2 (5 bases). Trimming pared 2 bases from V and 3 bases from J, leaving 14 bases between. Germline CDR1 and CDR2: MNHEY and SVGAGI. CDR3 length equals 15 residues. CDR3 sequence reads: CASSYHPGRGYEQYF. The CDR3 nucleotides read TGTGCCAGCAGTTACCATCCGGGTCGGGGCTACGAGCAGTACTTC.

This chain uses TRBV7-3 with TRBJ2-1; 8 bases fit TRBD2. CDR1 is SGHTA, CDR2 FQGTGA, per germline. J lost 4 bases, V lost 5 bases, and 10 bases had no gene match. There are 16 residues in the CDR3. CDR3 sequence: CASSHPGPSGYNEQFF. The CDR3 DNA reads TGTGCCAGCAGCCATCCCGGGCCTAGCGGGTACAATGAGCAGTTCTTC.

The V gene is TRBV11-3, the J gene TRBJ1-2, with a weak D call TRBD1 (6 bases). Germline V gene sequence: CDR1 SGHNT, CDR2 YENEEA. The CDR3 runs 14 residues. Trimming cost V 3 bases and J 6 bases, with 14 bases left between them. In nucleotides, the CDR3 is TGTGCCAGCAGCTTGGACAGAAAGGGAAATGGCTACACCTTC. It yields the protein CASSLDRKGNGYTF.

The chain recombines TRBV19 with TRBJ1-2; TRBD1 agrees at 8 bases. The CDR3 totals 13 residues. Trimming at V came to 6 bases and at J to 8 bases, leaving 8 bases not matched to a gene. Germline V gene lookup returns CDR1 LNHDA and CDR2 SQIVND (reference sequence). The CDR3 coding sequence is TGTGCCAGTAGAGATCGGACAGGGCGAGGCTACACCTTC. Translating it yields CASRDRTGRGYTF.

The chain combines TRBV11-3 with TRBJ2-7; TRBD1 matches at 7 bases. The CDR3 is 14 amino acids. V lost 1 base and J lost 4; bases outside the gene matches: 4. The germline CDR1 and CDR2 sequences are SGHNT and YENEEA. CDR3 region: CASSLGTGVYEQYF. The CDR3 DNA reads TGTGCCAGCAGCTTAGGGACAGGAGTATACGAGCAGTACTTC. Together with reference TRBV11-3 and TRBJ2-7, the CDR3 gives the full variable domain: EAGVVQSPRYKIIEKKQPVAFWCNPISGHNTLYWYLQNLGQGPELLIRYENEEAVDDSQLPKDRFSAERLKGVDSTLKIQPAELGDSAVYLCASSLGTGVYEQYFGPGTRLTVT.

The J gene is TRBJ2-1, the V gene TRBV13, with TRBD2 matching 13 bases. CDR1 and CDR2 (germline): PRHDT, FYEKMQ (reference sequence). J lost 4 bases, V lost 1 base, and 7 bases had no gene match. The CDR3 runs to 18 residues. The CDR3 protein is CASSLAVTSGGMYNEQFF. DNA for the CDR3: TGTGCCAGCAGCTTAGCAGTGACTAGCGGGGGGATGTACAATGAGCAGTTCTTC.

The chain carries TRBV11-2 and TRBJ2-7; maybe TRBD2 (5 bases). The CDR3 extends over 13 amino acids. CDR1 and CDR2 from the germline V gene are SGHAT and FQNNGV. Trimming took off 3 bases at V and 1 base at J, with 7 bases between the two ends. DNA of the CDR3: TGTGCCAGCAGCTTCGGGGTTTCCTACGAGCAGTACTTC. This translates into CASSFGVSYEQYF.

The rearrangement links TRBV4-1 to TRBJ2-5, with 7 bases lining up with TRBD1. V trimming: 4 bases; J trimming: 7 bases; junction bases outside the gene matches: 9. This CDR3 contains 14 residues. Germline V CDR1 and CDR2: MGHRA, YSYEKL. The CDR3 region is CASSLGPPGGTQYF. DNA of the CDR3: TGCGCCAGCAGCCTCGGGCCCCCAGGGGGGACCCAGTACTTC.

V usage is TRBV27 and J usage is TRBJ1-1; 8 bases are shared with TRBD1. The germline V gene has CDR1 MNHEY and CDR2 SMNVEV (reference sequence). The CDR3 is 14 amino acids. V was pared by 5 bases and J by 1 base, with 3 bases of the junction left unmatched. The CDR3 DNA reads TGTGCCAGCAGTGAGACAGGGGAGAACACTGAAGCTTTCTTT. This gives the protein CASSETGENTEAFF.

In DNA form, the CDR3 reads TGTGCCAGCAGCGGGGGCAAGGACAGGACTAACTATGGCTACACCTTC. Its protein is CASSGGKDRTNYGYTF. The rearrangement links TRBV9 to TRBJ1-2; 7 nucleotides agree with TRBD1. The V and J ends lost 3 bases and 0 bases, in that order; junction bases with no gene match: 8. The germline V gene encodes CDR1 SGDLS and CDR2 YYNGEE. The CDR3 contains 16 residues.

This clone showed up just once. The J gene is TRBJ2-3, the V gene TRBV19; 8 bases map to TRBD2. With 1 base clipped from V and 4 bases from J, the junction kept 4 bases outside the gene matches. In germline, CDR1 is LNHDA, CDR2 SQIVND (reference sequence). This CDR3 region has 15 residues. Here the CDR3 reads CASSIAAGGPDTQYF. Written as DNA, the CDR3 is TGTGCCAGTAGTATAGCGGCGGGGGGCCCAGATACGCAGTATTTT.

The chain employs TRBV6-4 and TRBJ2-3, with 8 bases fitting TRBD2. V was clipped by 0 bases and J by 1 base; unmatched bases: 0. The CDR3 contains 15 residues. CDR1 MRHNA and CDR2 SNTAGT come from the germline V gene. CDR3 sequence (DNA): TGTGCCAGCAGTGACTCTAGCGGGGGCACAGATACGCAGTATTTT. Its translation: CASSDSSGGTDTQYF.

This clone appeared a single time. V and J are TRBV18 and TRBJ2-7, with D perhaps matching TRBD2 (6 bases). Trimming took 0 bases from V and 6 from J, leaving 18 bases between them. The V gene's germline CDR1 is KGHSH and CDR2 LQKENI. The CDR3 runs to 16 residues. The CDR3 nucleotides are TGTGCCAGCTCACCACCGTTCGGCGGGAAATTATCCGAGCAGTACTTC. Translating gives CASSPPFGGKLSEQYF.

V usage is TRBV19 and J usage is TRBJ1-2; possible D gene TRBD1, 5 bases. V dropped 6 bases and J dropped 3 bases, with 20 bases sitting between them. The germline CDR1 and CDR2 sequences are LNHDA and SQIVND (reference sequence). This CDR3 region has 16 residues. For the CDR3, the DNA is TGTGCCAGTAGGGAACAGGCGTCCAATAATCACTATGGCTACACCTTC. It translates to CASREQASNNHYGYTF.

The rearrangement uses TRBV14 and TRBJ2-5; TRBD1 agrees at 8 bases. V lost 4 bases, J lost 4 bases, and 11 bases stayed unmatched. The CDR3 length is 16 residues. Germline V gives CDR1 SGHDN, CDR2 FVKESK. CDR3: CASSLLHRGSGETQYF. The CDR3 DNA reads as TGTGCCAGCAGCCTACTACACAGGGGGTCTGGAGAGACCCAGTACTTC.

The chain links TRBV5-1 to TRBJ2-2; D ambiguous. V was pared by 9 bases and J by 5 bases, with 20 bases between. Germline CDR1 reads SGHRS; CDR2 reads YFSETQ. The CDR3 extends over 15 amino acids. The CDR3 nucleotides are TGCGCCACCTCCGCCCGGGTGATGGGTACCGGGGAGCTGTTTTTT. This encodes CATSARVMGTGELFF.

This chain joins TRBV28 and TRBJ1-5, with 8 bases aligning to TRBD1. The CDR3 has 18 amino acids. Germline CDR1 reads MDHEN; CDR2 reads SYDVKM. Trimming took 5 bases from V and 5 from J; bases not matched to a gene: 17. The CDR3 sequence is CASSITHHPTGGHQPQHF. For the CDR3, the DNA is TGTGCCAGCAGTATTACCCACCATCCTACAGGGGGACATCAGCCCCAGCATTTT.

This clone was seen just once. The chain joins TRBV9 to TRBJ2-3, with 8 bases identical to TRBD2. This CDR3 comprises 16 residues. V was clipped by 0 bases and J by 2 bases; unmatched bases: 5. Germline assignment: CDR1 SGDLS and CDR2 YYNGEE. CDR3 residues: CASSVDNGGATDTQYF. The CDR3 nucleotides read TGTGCCAGCAGCGTAGACAACGGGGGGGCCACAGATACGCAGTATTTT.

The CDR3 bases are TGTGCCAGCAGCCTCCGCGAGGTCGATCGGACCCAGTACTTC. As protein: CASSLREVDRTQYF. The V gene is TRBV27, the J gene TRBJ2-5; D ambiguous. Deletions cut 6 bases from V and 7 bases from J, with 18 bases between. CDR1 and CDR2 from the germline V gene are MNHEY and SMNVEV (reference sequence). The CDR3 totals 14 residues.

The rearrangement links TRBV27 to TRBJ1-6, with 7 bases fitting TRBD1. Germline assignment: CDR1 MNHEY and CDR2 SMNVEV (reference sequence). The ends lost 5 bases at V and 3 bases at J; junction bases unmatched: 4. This CDR3 has 15 amino acids. CDR3 region: CASSLRDSYNSPLHF. As DNA, the CDR3 is TGTGCCAGCAGTCTCCGGGACAGCTATAATTCACCCCTCCACTTT.